Below, 10 T cell receptor beta chains from the same sample are listed, as sequenced in a study of beta chain features in type 1 diabetes (dated by TCRdb to 2017 to 2018). What the study reported, not specific to this receptor: A moderate but significant shortening of TCRB CDR3 length was observed in type 1 diabetes patients in all four CD4+ subsets.

For these receptors, no antigen is known. The library came from the immunoSEQ multiplex PCR assay. All of the isolated RNA was reverse transcribed with the High Capacity cDNA Reverse Transcription Kit, so expressed TCRB transcripts were sequenced. TCRdb retrieved this table from immuneACCESS and kept in-frame rearrangements only. Not all clones are present; in checked studies, unresolved V genes account for under half, and no reason is known for the remainder. This sample holds 600,000 to 750,000 clones; under 15% were observed only once. Around 0.12% of the sample rests with the top ten. Sequencing was done on a sample of naive CD4+ T cells from blood. The cell subset or site tag for this specimen amounts to: true naive CD4+ T cells. The receptors were gathered from a man aged 25-45 years with type 1 diabetes.

CDR3 amino acids: CASSAPGQGGEKLFF. CDR3 nucleotide sequence: TGTGCCAGCAGTGCTCCGGGACAGGGAGGTGAAAAACTGTTTTTT. The chain couples TRBV2 to TRBJ1-4; TRBD1 matches 9 bases. V shed 4 bases, J shed 7 bases, and the junction held 7 bases outside the gene matches. The germline V gene has CDR1 SNHLY and CDR2 FYNNEI. The CDR3 spans 15 residues.

The chain recombines TRBV4-1 with TRBJ2-1, with 11 nucleotides matching TRBD2. The CDR3 is 17 residues long. In germline, CDR1 is MGHRA, CDR2 YSYEKL. V was pared by 2 bases and J by 6 bases, with 9 bases of the junction left unmatched. The CDR3, as DNA: TGCGCCAGCAGCCAATTTTCCGGGACTAGCGGCGTCAATGAGCAGTTCTTC. It encodes CASSQFSGTSGVNEQFF.

The chain has TRBV25-1 and TRBJ2-3, with no clear D. The V gene's germline CDR1 is MGHDK and CDR2 SYGVNS. The CDR3 covers 13 residues. V was trimmed by 2 bases and J by 2 bases, leaving 5 bases between them. The CDR3 reads CASSESHTDTQYF. In DNA, the CDR3 is TGTGCCAGCAGTGAAAGTCACACAGATACGCAGTATTTT.

This clone turned up a few times. The chain is built from TRBV18 and TRBJ2-1, with 9 positions matching TRBD2. The CDR3 is 16 amino acids. With V trimmed by 1 base and J by 7 bases, 8 bases remained unmatched. Germline CDR1 reads KGHSH; CDR2 reads LQKENI. This CDR3 reads CASSPQLAGQGNEQFF. The DNA for the CDR3 is TGTGCCAGCTCACCACAGCTAGCGGGGCAGGGGAATGAGCAGTTCTTC.

In DNA, the CDR3 is TGTGCCAGTCGGCGGACAGCCGACTCGCAGGCCCAGCATTTT. Protein product: CASRRTADSQAQHF. The chain carries TRBV19 and TRBJ1-5, with D perhaps matching TRBD1 (6 bases). The CDR3 consists of 14 residues. Germline V lookup: CDR1 LNHDA, CDR2 SQIVND (reference sequence). V lost 8 bases, J lost 11 bases, and 22 bases lay in between.

This clone has just a few counts. The chain links TRBV29-1 to TRBJ2-5; 9 bases fit TRBD1. The CDR3 spans 14 residues. The J segment lost 5 bases and the V segment lost 8 bases, leaving 12 bases of the junction unmatched. The germline gives CDR1 SQVTM, CDR2 ANQGSEA. Written as DNA, the CDR3 is TGCAGCACCATTAGGGGACAGGGAGCGGAGACCCAGTACTTC. Protein sequence: CSTIRGQGAETQYF.

The chain is built from TRBV29-1 and TRBJ2-3; 8 positions match TRBD2. Looked up from germline, CDR1 is SQVTM and CDR2 is ANQGSEA. V lost 3 bases to trimming and J lost 7 bases; unmatched junction nucleotides: 6. This CDR3 contains 13 residues. The CDR3, as DNA: TGCAGCGTTGACACGGGGGGGCAAAATACGCAGTATTTT. Amino acids: CSVDTGGQNTQYF.

This clone has more than one count but fewer than ten. The chain joins TRBV4-3 to TRBJ2-6, with TRBD1 matching over 7 bases. This CDR3 has 17 amino acids. The junction had 8 bases not matched to a gene; V was cut back by 6 bases and J by 0 bases. Germline loops: CDR1 LGHNA, CDR2 YSLEER. This CDR3 is CASSRDSYTSGANVLTF. The CDR3 DNA follows: TGCGCCAGCAGTCGGGACAGTTACACCTCTGGGGCCAACGTCCTGACTTTC.

This clone has more than one count but fewer than ten. This sequence joins TRBV7-2 and TRBJ2-5; D gene ambiguous. The CDR3 runs 11 residues. Between the trimmed V and J ends, which lost 5 bases and 6 bases, there was a span of 7 bases. Looked up from germline, CDR1 is SGHTA and CDR2 is FQGNSA. CDR3 in amino acids: CASSAKQTQYF. The DNA for the CDR3 is TGTGCCAGCAGCGCCAAGCAGACCCAGTACTTC. Supplemented by reference TRBV7-2 and TRBJ2-5, the full variable domain reads GAGVSQSPSNKVTEKGKDVELRCDPISGHTALYWYRQSLGQGLEFLIYFQGNSAPDKSGLPSDRFSAERTGGSVSTLTIQRTQQEDSAVYLCASSAKQTQYFGPGTRLLVL.

The chain recombines TRBV11-3 with TRBJ1-1, with D uncertain. From germline, CDR1 is SGHNT and CDR2 YENEEA. Deletions cut 4 bases from V and 2 bases from J, with 14 bases between. The CDR3 has 15 residues. The CDR3 bases are TGTGCCAGCAGCTCAGTGCCGGCGGCTAACACTGAAGCTTTCTTT. Amino acids: CASSSVPAANTEAFF.